Following are 29 T cell receptor beta chains from one sample sequenced in a study of post-analysis software for immune sequencing data. Study-wide findings and caveats: Five TRBV segments occurring more often in patients than controls included TRBV5-6, TRBV5-1 and TRBV20-1.

Each TCR beta cDNA library carried unique molecular identifiers. TCRdb processed the PCR reads anew with MiXCR; each CDR3 protein has one entry. The data show about half a million distinct CDR3 sequences, around 36% seen once. Their specific antigens are unknown. Specimen: blood. Receptors originate from a girl aged 2-17 years with multiple sclerosis.

The V and J genes are TRBV6-5 and TRBJ2-3; 7 nucleotides agree with TRBD1. This CDR3 contains 13 residues. The V gene end was trimmed by 6 bases and the J gene end by 4 bases; junction bases not matched to a gene: 4. Looked up from germline, CDR1 is MNHEY and CDR2 is SVGAGI. The CDR3 region is CASRLQGPDTQYF. In DNA, the CDR3 is TGTGCCAGCAGGCTACAGGGGCCAGATACGCAGTATTTT.

The chain links TRBV25-1 to TRBJ2-1; unclear D gene. The CDR3 covers 13 residues. Germline V gene sequence: CDR1 MGHDK, CDR2 SYGVNS. The V end lost 6 bases, the J end lost 0 bases, and 6 bases lay between the germline ends. The CDR3 DNA is TGTGCCAGCAGGCTTGACTCCTACAATGAGCAGTTCTTC. It translates to CASRLDSYNEQFF. Filled out from reference TRBV25-1 and TRBJ2-1, the complete variable domain reads EADIYQTPRYLVIGTGKKITLECSQTMGHDKMYWYQQDPGMELHLIHYSYGVNSTEKGDLSSESTVSRIRTEHFPLTLESARPSHTSQYLCASRLDSYNEQFFGPGTRLTVL.

This rearrangement joins TRBV12-3 or TRBV12-4 to TRBJ2-1; 10 bases agree with TRBD2. The CDR3 totals 15 residues. The junction had 9 bases not matched to a gene; V was cut back by 6 bases and J by 7 bases. The CDR3 nucleotides are TGTGCCAGCAGGCCGGTGGCTAGCGGGGGTAATGAGCAGTTCTTC. This sequence encodes CASRPVASGGNEQFF.

The chain couples TRBV20-1 to TRBJ2-2; 8 nucleotides line up with TRBD1. Germline V gene data show CDR1 as DFQATT and CDR2 as SNEGSKA (reference sequence). V lost 7 bases and J lost 4; bases outside the gene matches: 8. CDR3 size: 14 residues. The CDR3 DNA follows: TGCAGTGTGCCGAGGGACAGGCTCACCGGGGAGCTGTTTTTT. It translates to CSVPRDRLTGELFF.

The rearrangement links TRBV25-1 to TRBJ2-1; TRBD1 aligns across 10 bases. With 5 bases clipped from V and 4 bases from J, the junction kept 11 bases outside the gene matches. CDR3 length equals 17 residues. CDR1 MGHDK and CDR2 SYGVNS come from the germline V gene. The CDR3 DNA follows: TGTGCCAGCAGTCTCCTAGGACAGGGGGGAGGATACAATGAGCAGTTCTTC. It is translated as CASSLLGQGGGYNEQFF.

This clonotype has more than one count but fewer than ten. The junction does not match germline at one end; this may be a read error. V and J are TRBV6-2 or TRBV6-3 and TRBJ2-7, with TRBD1 identical over 10 bases. The germline V gene encodes CDR1 MNHEY and CDR2 SVGEGT. There are 16 residues in the CDR3. For the CDR3, the DNA is TGTGCCGGCAGTTCAGGCCGGGACAGGGGTATCTACGAGCAGTACTTC. Its translation: CAGSSGRDRGIYEQYF.

The V call is TRBV20-1, the J call TRBJ2-1, with TRBD2 matching 8 bases. With 3 bases clipped from V and 5 bases from J, the junction kept 0 bases outside the gene matches. This CDR3 has 12 residues. Germline V gives CDR1 DFQATT, CDR2 SNEGSKA (reference sequence). The chain's CDR3 is CSASGGDNEQFF. CDR3 in DNA: TGCAGTGCTAGCGGGGGGGACAATGAGCAGTTCTTC.

V and J are TRBV4-2 and TRBJ2-5, with D unresolved. The germline V and J ends were trimmed by 0 bases and 0 bases, with 11 bases remaining between them. This CDR3 contains 16 residues. Germline V gives CDR1 LGHNA, CDR2 YNFKEQ. CDR3 loop: CASSQEGIVDQETQYF. The CDR3 bases are TGTGCCAGCAGCCAAGAGGGGATAGTGGACCAAGAGACCCAGTACTTC.

This clonotype was seen only a few times. The V call is TRBV11-2, the J call TRBJ1-4; possible D gene TRBD1, 6 bases. V was clipped by 5 bases and J by 2 bases, with 12 bases between them. Germline assignment: CDR1 SGHAT and CDR2 FQNNGV. This CDR3 region has 15 residues. The CDR3 is CASSETGTTNEKLFF. The CDR3 DNA reads as TGTGCCAGCAGCGAAACAGGGACCACTAATGAAAAACTGTTTTTT.

This clonotype was counted only a few times. The chain carries TRBV13 and TRBJ2-5, with 8 positions matching TRBD2. The CDR3 covers 13 residues. Germline V gene sequence: CDR1 PRHDT, CDR2 FYEKMQ (reference sequence). V lost 4 bases to trimming and J lost 9 bases; unmatched junction nucleotides: 7. The CDR3, as DNA: TGTGCCAGCAGCTCAACGGGGGGGGTCGCCCAGTACTTC. Translation gives CASSSTGGVAQYF.

This clonotype was counted at least ten times. The chain has TRBV13 and TRBJ1-1; D unclear. CDR3 size: 17 residues. Germline CDR1 reads PRHDT; CDR2 reads FYEKMQ (reference sequence). V lost 1 base to trimming and J lost 5 bases, with 20 bases between them. The CDR3: CASSLAGLPSGRTEAFF. The CDR3 DNA follows: TGTGCCAGCAGCTTAGCCGGGCTCCCCTCGGGAAGAACTGAAGCTTTCTTT.

The V call is TRBV12-3 or TRBV12-4, the J call TRBJ2-5, with D possibly being TRBD1 (5 bases). With 1 base removed from V and 1 base from J, the gap between germline ends came to 10 bases. The CDR3 sequence is 15 residues long. The DNA for the CDR3 is TGTGCCAGCAGTTTAGGTATTCAGGGCCAAGAGACCCAGTACTTC. This codes for CASSLGIQGQETQYF.

This clonotype was counted a few times. The gene calls are TRBV7-2 and TRBJ2-5; tentatively, D is TRBD1 or TRBD2 (6 bases each). V was cut by 5 bases and J by 3 bases, with 13 bases left in between. Germline CDR1 is SGHTA and CDR2 is FQGNSA. This CDR3 is 14 amino acids long. This CDR3 is CASSKGGIKETQYF. The CDR3 bases are TGTGCCAGCAGCAAGGGGGGCATAAAAGAGACCCAGTACTTC.

The chain carries TRBV20-1 and TRBJ2-7; no reliable D call. Trimming cost V 3 bases and J 3 bases, with 9 bases left between them. Germline V lookup: CDR1 DFQATT, CDR2 SNEGSKA (reference sequence). This CDR3 region has 12 residues. The CDR3 DNA is TGCAGTGCTAGGCTAAGGGTCTACGAGCAGTACTTC. This codes for CSARLRVYEQYF.

The DNA for the CDR3 is TGTGCCAGCACCGGCCTGGACAGGGTGGCTGGAAACACCATATATTTT. Protein: CASTGLDRVAGNTIYF. This rearrangement joins TRBV12-3 or TRBV12-4 to TRBJ1-3; 8 bases map to TRBD1. This CDR3 has 16 residues. Trimming removed 7 bases from V and 2 bases from J; junction bases left unmatched: 10.

V and J are TRBV28 and TRBJ1-6, with a weak D call TRBD1 (6 bases). The CDR3 contains 14 residues. V lost 2 bases and J 7 bases, leaving 9 bases between the germline ends. Germline values: CDR1 MDHEN, CDR2 SYDVKM. The CDR3 is CASSLGGANSPLHF. The CDR3 nucleotides are TGTGCCAGCAGTTTAGGGGGGGCGAATTCACCCCTCCACTTT.

This chain connects TRBV7-8 to TRBJ1-1; D is possibly TRBD1 (5 bases). The V gene's germline CDR1 is SGHVS and CDR2 FQNEAQ. The CDR3 totals 14 residues. V gave up 3 bases and J gave up 5 bases, with 13 bases separating them. CDR3 sequence (DNA): TGTGCCAGCAGCTTGACTTCGGGGCAGACTGAAGCTTTCTTT. Its translation: CASSLTSGQTEAFF.

Details on this clonotype: At one boundary the junction diverges from the germline segment, which might be a read error. The chain employs TRBV6-5 and TRBJ2-7, with D unclear. Germline CDR1 is MNHEY and CDR2 is SVGAGI. This CDR3 is built from 13 residues. CDR3: CAGSYLGSYEQYF. For the CDR3, the DNA is TGTGCCGGCAGTTACCTTGGATCCTACGAGCAGTACTTC.

This chain uses TRBV2 with TRBJ2-7; D is perhaps TRBD1 or TRBD2 (5 bases each). The CDR3 length is 14 residues. V was clipped by 6 bases and J by 0 bases, with 12 bases between them. Looked up from germline, CDR1 is SNHLY and CDR2 is FYNNEI. CDR3 region: CASRTGTYSYEQYF. CDR3 coding DNA: TGTGCCAGCAGGACCGGGACCTACTCCTACGAGCAGTACTTC.

The table lists this clonotype with a few counts. The rearrangement links TRBV20-1 to TRBJ1-3; 9 positions match TRBD1. The V gene's germline CDR1 is DFQATT and CDR2 SNEGSKA (reference sequence). This CDR3 has 12 amino acids. V lost 7 bases to trimming and J lost 4 bases; unmatched junction nucleotides: 2. CDR3 sequence: CSGTGGGNTIYF. CDR3 DNA: TGCAGTGGAACAGGGGGCGGAAACACCATATATTTT.

This clonotype appeared many times. The rearrangement uses TRBV29-1 and TRBJ1-2; 7 positions match TRBD1. J gave up 3 bases and V 7 bases, and 8 bases lay outside the gene matches. CDR3 length: 13 residues. Germline assignment: CDR1 SQVTM and CDR2 ANQGSEA. The CDR3 protein is CSALTGADYGYTF. CDR3 nucleotide sequence: TGCAGCGCCCTTACAGGGGCGGACTATGGCTACACCTTC.

V usage is TRBV7-8 and J usage is TRBJ1-1, with a possible D match to TRBD1 (5 bases). Germline V CDR1 and CDR2: SGHVS, FQNEAQ. V was trimmed by 3 bases and J by 1 base, leaving 9 bases between them. This CDR3 has 14 residues. The CDR3 loop reads CASSFGHTNTEAFF. The DNA of the CDR3 is TGTGCCAGCAGCTTCGGACACACGAACACTGAAGCTTTCTTT.

This clonotype was recorded once. The chain has TRBV29-1 and TRBJ1-1, with unresolved D. Trimming took off 6 bases at V and 2 bases at J, with 10 bases between the two ends. Germline V gene lookup returns CDR1 SQVTM and CDR2 ANQGSEA. The CDR3 runs 12 residues. The CDR3 protein is CSVGNSNTEAFF. CDR3 sequence (DNA): TGCAGCGTAGGCAACTCCAACACTGAAGCTTTCTTT.

The CDR3 sequence is CASSLTGASAEQYF. The CDR3 DNA is TGTGCCAGCAGCTTGACAGGGGCGTCCGCCGAGCAGTACTTC. The genes are TRBV5-6 and TRBJ2-7, with 7 bases lining up with TRBD1. This CDR3 is built from 14 residues. With V trimmed by 1 base and J by 6 bases, 7 bases remained unmatched. Germline CDR1 and CDR2: SGHDT and YYEEEE.

The genes are TRBV5-1 and TRBJ1-6; no clear D. The CDR3 sequence is 15 residues long. CDR1 is SGHRS and CDR2 is YFSETQ in the germline V gene. The germline V and J ends were trimmed by 4 bases and 5 bases, with 13 bases remaining between them. In DNA form, the CDR3 reads TGCGCCAGCAGCCCGGAGGTACGGAATAATTCACCCCTCCACTTT. As protein: CASSPEVRNNSPLHF.

DNA for the CDR3: TGTGCCAGCAGCTTTGGGTTGGCTAATGAAAAACTGTTTTTT. Translated: CASSFGLANEKLFF. The chain recombines TRBV7-9 with TRBJ1-4, with D uncertain. V gave up 3 bases and J gave up 3 bases, with 8 bases separating them. Looked up from germline, CDR1 is SEHNR and CDR2 is FQNEAQ (reference sequence). The CDR3 totals 14 residues.

The chain employs TRBV5-1 and TRBJ2-1; no reliable D call. The CDR3 has 16 residues. Looked up from germline, CDR1 is SGHRS and CDR2 is YFSETQ. Trimming stripped 0 bases from V and 1 base from J, with 11 bases between. In DNA, the CDR3 is TGCGCCAGCAGCTTGGCGTGGGTCAAATCCTACAATGAGCAGTTCTTC. Encoded protein: CASSLAWVKSYNEQFF.

This clonotype was detected many times. This chain links TRBV6-1 with TRBJ2-3; D gene ambiguous. In germline, CDR1 is MNHNS, CDR2 SASEGT. The CDR3 extends over 14 amino acids. Trimming took 7 bases from V and 4 from J, leaving 15 bases between them. CDR3 DNA: TGTGCCAGCACCCGGCGACCACATCCAGATACGCAGTATTTT. Amino acid sequence: CASTRRPHPDTQYF.

The gene calls are TRBV2 and TRBJ1-1; D gene unclear. V was trimmed by 5 bases and J by 3 bases, leaving 4 bases between them. Germline lookup yields CDR1 SNHLY and CDR2 FYNNEI. The CDR3 totals 11 residues. The CDR3, as DNA: TGTGCCAGCAGTACACACACTGAAGCTTTCTTT. Encoded protein: CASSTHTEAFF. The full variable domain, rest sourced from reference TRBV2 and TRBJ1-1, is EPEVTQTPSHQVTQMGQEVILRCVPISNHLYFYWYRQILGQKVEFLVSFYNNEISEKSEIFDDQFSVERPDGSNFTLKIRSTKLEDSAMYFCASSTHTEAFFGQGTRLTVV.